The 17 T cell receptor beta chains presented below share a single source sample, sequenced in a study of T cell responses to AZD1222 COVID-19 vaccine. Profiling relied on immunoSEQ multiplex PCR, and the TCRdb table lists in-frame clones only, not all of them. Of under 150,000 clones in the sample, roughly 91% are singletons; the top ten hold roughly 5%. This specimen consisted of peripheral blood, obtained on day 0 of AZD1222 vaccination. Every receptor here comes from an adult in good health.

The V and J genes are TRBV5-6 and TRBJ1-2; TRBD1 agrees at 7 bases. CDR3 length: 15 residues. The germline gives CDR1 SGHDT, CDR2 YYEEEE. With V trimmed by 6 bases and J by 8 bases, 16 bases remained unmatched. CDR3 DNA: TGTGCCAGCACCCAGCCCCGACAGGGCTTGTTAGGCTACACCTTC. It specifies CASTQPRQGLLGYTF. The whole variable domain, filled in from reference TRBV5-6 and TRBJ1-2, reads DAGVTQSPTHLIKTRGQQVTLRCSPKSGHDTVSWYQQALGQGPQFIFQYYEEEERQRGNFPDRFSGHQFPNYSSELNVNALLLGDSALYLCASTQPRQGLLGYTFGSGTRLTVV.

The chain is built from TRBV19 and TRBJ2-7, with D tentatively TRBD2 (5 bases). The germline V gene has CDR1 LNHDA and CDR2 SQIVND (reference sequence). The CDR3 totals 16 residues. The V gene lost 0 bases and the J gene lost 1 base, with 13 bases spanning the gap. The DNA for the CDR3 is TGTGCCAGTAGTATAGATGGGAGAGAGTCGTCCTACGAGCAGTACTTC. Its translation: CASSIDGRESSYEQYF.

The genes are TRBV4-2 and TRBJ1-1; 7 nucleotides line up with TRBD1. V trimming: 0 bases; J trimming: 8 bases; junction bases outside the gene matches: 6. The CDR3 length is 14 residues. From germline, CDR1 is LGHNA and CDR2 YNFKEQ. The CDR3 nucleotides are TGTGCCAGCAGCCAAGAGTTAACAGGGGCGGAAGCTTTCTTT. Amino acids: CASSQELTGAEAFF.

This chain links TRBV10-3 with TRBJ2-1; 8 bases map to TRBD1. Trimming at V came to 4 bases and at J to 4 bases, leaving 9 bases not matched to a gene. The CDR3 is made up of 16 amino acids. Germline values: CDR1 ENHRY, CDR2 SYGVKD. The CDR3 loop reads CAISATQGAGYNEQFF. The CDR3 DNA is TGTGCCATCAGTGCCACGCAGGGGGCGGGGTACAATGAGCAGTTCTTC.

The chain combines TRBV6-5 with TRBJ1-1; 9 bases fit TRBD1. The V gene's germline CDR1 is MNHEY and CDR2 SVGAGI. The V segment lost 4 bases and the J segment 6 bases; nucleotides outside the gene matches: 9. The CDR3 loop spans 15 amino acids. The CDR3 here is CASSSGQGSVAEAFF. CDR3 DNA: TGTGCCAGCAGTTCAGGACAGGGGAGTGTGGCTGAAGCTTTCTTT.

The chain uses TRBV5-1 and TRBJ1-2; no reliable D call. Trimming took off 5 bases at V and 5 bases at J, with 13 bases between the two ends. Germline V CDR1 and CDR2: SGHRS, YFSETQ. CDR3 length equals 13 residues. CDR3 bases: TGCGCCAGCAGTCTTAATCCTCCATATGGCTACACCTTC. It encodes CASSLNPPYGYTF.

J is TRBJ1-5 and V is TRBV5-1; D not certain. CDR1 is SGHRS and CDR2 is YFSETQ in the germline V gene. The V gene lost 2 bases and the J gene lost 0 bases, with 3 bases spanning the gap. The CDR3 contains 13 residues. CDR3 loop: CASSFDSNQPQHF. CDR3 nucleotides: TGCGCCAGCAGCTTCGATAGCAATCAGCCCCAGCATTTT.

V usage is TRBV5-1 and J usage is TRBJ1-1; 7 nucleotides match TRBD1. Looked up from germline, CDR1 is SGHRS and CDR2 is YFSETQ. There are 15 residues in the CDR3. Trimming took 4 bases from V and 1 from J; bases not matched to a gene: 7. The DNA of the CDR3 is TGCGCCAGCAGCAGGACAGGTCCAGGGAACACTGAAGCTTTCTTT. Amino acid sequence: CASSRTGPGNTEAFF.

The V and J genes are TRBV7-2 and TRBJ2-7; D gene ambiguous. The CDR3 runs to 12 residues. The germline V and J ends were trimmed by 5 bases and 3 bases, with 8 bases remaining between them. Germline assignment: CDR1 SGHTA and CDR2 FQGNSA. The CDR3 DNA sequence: TGTGCCAGCAGCGGAAACGGCTACGAGCAGTACTTC. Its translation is CASSGNGYEQYF.

The CDR3 region has the DNA TGTGCCAGCAGCTTCCGCGGGACAGGCCAAGAGCAGTTCTTC. Protein: CASSFRGTGQEQFF. The gene calls are TRBV13 and TRBJ2-1; TRBD1 matches at 8 bases. The germline V gene encodes CDR1 PRHDT and CDR2 FYEKMQ (reference sequence). The CDR3 has 14 amino acids. The J segment lost 10 bases and the V segment lost 3 bases, leaving 8 bases of the junction unmatched.

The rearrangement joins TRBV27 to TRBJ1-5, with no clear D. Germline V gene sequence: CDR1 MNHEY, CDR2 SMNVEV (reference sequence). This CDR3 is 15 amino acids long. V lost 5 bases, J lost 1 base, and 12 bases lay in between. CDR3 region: CASSPRVASNQPQHF. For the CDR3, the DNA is TGTGCCAGCAGTCCCCGCGTGGCGAGCAATCAGCCCCAGCATTTT.

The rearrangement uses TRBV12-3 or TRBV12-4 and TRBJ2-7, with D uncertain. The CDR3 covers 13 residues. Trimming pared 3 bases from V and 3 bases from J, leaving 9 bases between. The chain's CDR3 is CASSFGRLYEQYF. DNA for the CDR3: TGTGCCAGCAGTTTTGGCCGACTCTACGAGCAGTACTTC.

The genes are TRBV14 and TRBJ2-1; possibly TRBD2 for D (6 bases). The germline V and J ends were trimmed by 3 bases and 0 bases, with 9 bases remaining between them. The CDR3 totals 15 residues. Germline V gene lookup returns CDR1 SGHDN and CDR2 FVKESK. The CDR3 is CASSHWDSSYNEQFF. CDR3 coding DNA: TGTGCCAGCAGCCATTGGGACTCCTCCTACAATGAGCAGTTCTTC.

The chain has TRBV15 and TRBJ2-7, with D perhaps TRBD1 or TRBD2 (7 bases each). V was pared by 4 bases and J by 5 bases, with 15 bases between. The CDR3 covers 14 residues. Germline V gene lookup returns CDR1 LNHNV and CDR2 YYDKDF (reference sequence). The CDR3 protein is CATSTQGGEDEQYF. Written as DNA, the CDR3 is TGTGCCACCAGCACTCAGGGGGGGGAAGACGAGCAGTACTTC.

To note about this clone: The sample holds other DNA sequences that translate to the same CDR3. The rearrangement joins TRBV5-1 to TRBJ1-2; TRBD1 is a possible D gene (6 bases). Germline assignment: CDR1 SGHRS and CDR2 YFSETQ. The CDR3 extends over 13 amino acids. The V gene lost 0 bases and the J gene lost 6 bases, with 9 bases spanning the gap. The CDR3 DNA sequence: TGCGCCAGCAGCTTGGCCGCAGGGGATGGCTACACCTTC. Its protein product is CASSLAAGDGYTF.

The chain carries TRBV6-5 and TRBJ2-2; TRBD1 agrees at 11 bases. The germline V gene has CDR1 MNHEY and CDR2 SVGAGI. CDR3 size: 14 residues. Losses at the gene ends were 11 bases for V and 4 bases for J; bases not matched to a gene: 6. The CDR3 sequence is CASIGTGGTGELFF. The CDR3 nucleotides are TGTGCCTCTATCGGGACAGGGGGCACCGGGGAGCTGTTTTTT.

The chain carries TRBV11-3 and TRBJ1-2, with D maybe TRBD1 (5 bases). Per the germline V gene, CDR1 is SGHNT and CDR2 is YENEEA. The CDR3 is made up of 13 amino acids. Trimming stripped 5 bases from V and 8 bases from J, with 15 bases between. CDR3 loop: CASSGGGSQGYTF. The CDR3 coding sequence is TGTGCCAGCAGCGGCGGGGGATCCCAAGGCTACACCTTC.